Given below is one T cell receptor beta chain in context. J gave up 0 bases and V 4 bases, and 6 bases lay outside the gene matches. CDR1 is SGHKS and CDR2 is YYEKEE in the germline V gene (reference sequence). The CDR3 runs 16 residues. Researchers made TCR cDNA using 5'RACE template switching, and this step added a universal primer site and UMIs. TCRdb re-called the 5' RACE reads with MiXCR, one entry per CDR3 protein. This table holds more than 110,000 distinct CDR3 sequences, under 8% found once. The sample belongs to a study of T cells after yellow fever vaccination. This TCR derives from a man aged 30 to 39 who received the YFV17D yellow fever vaccine. This chain joins TRBV5-5 and TRBJ2-3, with 9 bases aligning to TRBD2. Sample: CD4+ T cells sorted from PBMCs, taken 10 days after the yellow fever booster vaccination. The CDR3 here is CASSKGLATSTDTQYF. CDR3 sequence (DNA): TGTGCCAGCAGCAAAGGACTAGCGACTAGCACAGATACGCAGTATTTT.